The present T cell receptor beta chain was sequenced within a study of OX40 agonist ivuxolimab in advanced cancers. The protocol was immunoSEQ multiplex PCR, while the TCRdb copy is restricted to in-frame clones and leaves out a portion. The sample holds over 80,000 clones, approximately 90% seen once. Trimming left V 8 bases short and J 2 bases short, with 9 bases between. The germline CDR1 and CDR2 sequences are LNHDA and SQIVND (reference sequence). This CDR3 has 12 residues. The sample in question was CD4+ or CD8+ T cells sorted from blood, obtained in a trial of the OX40 agonist ivuxolimab. The rearrangement joins TRBV19 to TRBJ1-2, with D perhaps TRBD1 (6 bases). The sequence was obtained from an adult with an advanced solid tumor such as melanoma, head and neck, liver or kidney cancer. CDR3 in amino acids: CASQGWNYGYTF. The CDR3, as DNA: TGTGCCAGTCAGGGGTGGAACTATGGCTACACCTTC.